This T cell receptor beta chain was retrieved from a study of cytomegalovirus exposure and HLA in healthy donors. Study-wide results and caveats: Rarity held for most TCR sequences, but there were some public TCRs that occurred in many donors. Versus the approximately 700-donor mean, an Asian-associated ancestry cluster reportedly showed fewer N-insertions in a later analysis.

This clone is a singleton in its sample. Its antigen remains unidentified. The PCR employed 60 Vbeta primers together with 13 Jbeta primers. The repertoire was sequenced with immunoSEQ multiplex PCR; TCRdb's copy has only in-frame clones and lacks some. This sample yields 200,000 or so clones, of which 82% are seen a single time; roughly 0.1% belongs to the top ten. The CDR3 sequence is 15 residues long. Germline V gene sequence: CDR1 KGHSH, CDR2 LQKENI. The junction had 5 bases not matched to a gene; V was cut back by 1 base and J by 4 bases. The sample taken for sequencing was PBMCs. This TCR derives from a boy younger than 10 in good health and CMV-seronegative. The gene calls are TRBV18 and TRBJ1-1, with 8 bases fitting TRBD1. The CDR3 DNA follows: TGTGCCAGCTCACCACTCTACAGGGGGAGCACTGAAGCTTTCTTT. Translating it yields CASSPLYRGSTEAFF.